These 6 T cell receptor beta chains came from one sample sequenced in a study of cytomegalovirus exposure and HLA in healthy donors. The data were produced by immunoSEQ multiplex PCR, yet TCRdb's version contains in-frame clones alone and is incomplete. The sample records roughly 50,000 clones, about nine tenths being singletons. The sample was PBMCs. The receptors shown here come from a man younger than 35 in good health and CMV-seronegative.

The V call is TRBV30, the J call TRBJ1-5; unclear D gene. The germline gives CDR1 GTSNPN, CDR2 SVGIG (reference sequence). Trimming cost V 2 bases and J 2 bases, with 10 bases left between them. The CDR3 sequence is 14 residues long. DNA of the CDR3: TGTGCCTGGAGTCCCGGACTTGGCAATCAGCCCCAGCATTTT. This codes for CAWSPGLGNQPQHF.

This clone was recorded only once. The chain is built from TRBV23-1 and TRBJ2-3, with 7 bases identical to TRBD2. TRBV23-1 qualifies as an ORF whose function is uncertain. J gave up 1 base and V 8 bases, and 12 bases lay outside the gene matches. The CDR3 spans 16 residues. The CDR3, as DNA: TGCGCCAGCTGCCAGGTTGGACTAGGACGCACAGATACGCAGTATTTT. It translates to CASCQVGLGRTDTQYF.

The chain recombines TRBV4-1 with TRBJ1-5; 7 positions agree with TRBD1. Unmatched junction bases numbered 3, after V lost 0 bases and J lost 1 base. Germline CDR1 and CDR2: MGHRA and YSYEKL. This CDR3 spans 16 amino acids. Written as DNA, the CDR3 is TGCGCCAGCAGCCAAGAGCCAGGGGGAAGCAATCAGCCCCAGCATTTT. Residues: CASSQEPGGSNQPQHF.

The J gene is TRBJ2-3, the V gene TRBV27, with D maybe TRBD2 (6 bases). The germline V and J ends were trimmed by 7 bases and 1 base, with 12 bases remaining between them. Germline V lookup: CDR1 MNHEY, CDR2 SMNVEV (reference sequence). This CDR3 is 14 amino acids long. In nucleotides, the CDR3 is TGTGCCAGCACCCGGGACTCGGGCACAGATACGCAGTATTTT. This translates into CASTRDSGTDTQYF.

The rearrangement joins TRBV7-8 to TRBJ1-5; tentatively, D is TRBD1 (5 bases). The germline V gene has CDR1 SGHVS and CDR2 FQNEAQ. The CDR3 has 15 amino acids. Trimming pared 0 bases from V and 4 bases from J, leaving 10 bases between. The CDR3: CASSLALAGNQPQHF. The CDR3 DNA reads TGTGCCAGCAGCTTAGCGCTCGCAGGGAATCAGCCCCAGCATTTT.

This clone was recorded once. The V gene is TRBV6-6, the J gene TRBJ1-1; no reliable D call. V was pared by 4 bases and J by 4 bases, with 13 bases between. Germline V gene data show CDR1 as MNHNY and CDR2 as SVGAGI (reference sequence). The CDR3 consists of 14 residues. CDR3 loop: CASSSGPRGTEAFF. In nucleotides, the CDR3 is TGTGCCAGCAGTTCGGGCCCCCGGGGCACTGAAGCTTTCTTT.